This TCR beta chain was identified in a study of siplizumab effects on memory and regulatory T cells. Study findings and constraints: Apparently key alloresponse contributors, naive T cells also seemed more diverse than memory cells. Phenotypic classification as naive or memory proved unattainable for roughly 75-97% of proliferating CD4+ or CD8+ clones.

Regarding this clone: The antigen is not known.

Assays examined 95,000 to 100,000 TCR templates per sample. The method was immunoSEQ multiplex PCR; TCRdb's version includes in-frame clones alone and lacks a portion of them. The sample records some 110,000 clones, more than 85% being singletons. Germline CDR1 reads SGHRS; CDR2 reads YFSETQ. CDR3 length: 11 amino acids. J gave up 10 bases and V 8 bases, and 4 bases lay outside the gene matches. The chain has TRBV5-1 and TRBJ2-3; 10 positions match TRBD1. This sequence originates from a human donor in good health. The sequenced sample was CD4+ T cells sorted from blood. The CDR3 sequence is CASAGTGAQYF. DNA of the CDR3: TGCGCCAGTGCTGGGACAGGGGCGCAGTATTTT.